The clone carrying this T cell receptor (beta chain) came up a few times. This CDR3 is 12 amino acids long. V was pared by 4 bases and J by 8 bases, with 4 bases of the junction left unmatched. Germline V gene sequence: CDR1 MDHEN, CDR2 SYDVKM. This sample stems from a study of shared clonotypes between healthy human individuals. Study context: The study used three CD4 naive, three CD4 memory, two CD8 naive and one CD8 memory plate per donor.

At a deep level, the assay was run. Original processing notes: In the immunoSEQ data, sequences were junction-only and lacked quality scores, so filtering differed. The protocol was immunoSEQ multiplex PCR, while the TCRdb copy is restricted to in-frame clones and leaves out a portion. The V and J calls and clone size come from that table; D and trimming were worked out from the DNA. This table holds some 1.4 million clones, roughly 96% found once. The clonotype originates from a young man in good health. Material for sequencing was naive CD4+ T cells sorted from blood. Specified subset: CD45RA+ positively selected. The chain joins TRBV28 to TRBJ1-2; TRBD1 agrees at 7 bases. Here the CDR3 reads CASSSTGIGYTF. The CDR3 DNA reads TGTGCCAGCAGTTCGACAGGGATCGGCTACACCTTC.